A selection of T cell receptor beta chains follows, all from one sample in a study of blood T cell repertoires in COVID-19. Data came from immunoSEQ multiplex PCR; TCRdb stores just in-frame clones and leaves some out. This table holds over 55,000 clones, 84% found once. The sequenced sample was peripheral blood. The receptors come from a man in his fifties or sixties with active COVID-19. Each CDR3 is given with its conserved first and last residue. The order of the fields is J gene, clone size, D gene, V gene, CDR3 protein, CDR3 DNA. A D gene is named only where the DNA matches it firmly. Only some rows state a clone size, as once, few, many or a class for expanded clones.

j_gene: TRBJ2-2; abundance: -; d_gene: -; v_gene: TRBV3-1/TRBV3-2; CDR3aa: CASSLLGGGNTGELFF; CDR3nt: TGTGCCAGCAGCCTCCTTGGGGGAGGGAACACCGGGGAGCTGTTTTTT
j_gene: TRBJ2-7; abundance: -; d_gene: TRBD1; v_gene: TRBV30; CDR3aa: CACEGSNRGYEQYF; CDR3nt: TGTGCCTGCGAGGGGTCCAACAGGGGCTACGAGCAGTACTTC
j_gene: TRBJ1-3; abundance: -; d_gene: TRBD1; v_gene: TRBV6-5; CDR3aa: CASSYDRESGNTIYF; CDR3nt: TGTGCCAGCAGTTACGACAGGGAGTCTGGAAACACCATATATTTT
j_gene: TRBJ2-6; abundance: -; d_gene: TRBD1; v_gene: TRBV30; CDR3aa: CAWRWDRISRANVLTF; CDR3nt: TGTGCCTGGAGATGGGACAGGATCTCTCGGGCCAACGTCCTGACTTTC
j_gene: TRBJ1-1; abundance: -; d_gene: TRBD1; v_gene: TRBV4-1; CDR3aa: CASSQNRGRREAFF; CDR3nt: TGCGCCAGCAGCCAGAACAGGGGAAGGCGTGAAGCTTTCTTT
j_gene: TRBJ2-5; abundance: -; d_gene: -; v_gene: TRBV10-3; CDR3aa: CAISQGLSETQYF; CDR3nt: TGTGCCATCAGTCAAGGACTGTCGGAGACCCAGTACTTC
j_gene: TRBJ2-6; abundance: -; d_gene: -; v_gene: TRBV5-5; CDR3aa: CASSLVLSGANVLTF; CDR3nt: TGTGCCAGCAGCTTGGTACTCTCTGGGGCCAACGTCCTGACTTTC
j_gene: TRBJ2-2; abundance: -; d_gene: -; v_gene: TRBV4-1; CDR3aa: CASRRGPNTGELFF; CDR3nt: TGCGCCAGCCGGAGGGGACCGAACACCGGGGAGCTGTTTTTT
j_gene: TRBJ2-1; abundance: -; d_gene: TRBD2; v_gene: TRBV19; CDR3aa: CASSRAGTSGSSPYNEQFF; CDR3nt: TGTGCCAGTAGTAGGGCCGGGACTAGCGGGAGTTCGCCCTACAATGAGCAGTTCTTC
j_gene: TRBJ2-3; abundance: -; d_gene: TRBD2; v_gene: TRBV5-4; CDR3aa: CASSLLAGGPDGTQYF; CDR3nt: TGTGCCAGCAGCCTGTTAGCGGGAGGACCGGATGGTACGCAGTATTTT
j_gene: TRBJ2-1; abundance: once; d_gene: -; v_gene: TRBV5-1; CDR3aa: CASSVSPGNEQFF; CDR3nt: TGCGCCAGCAGCGTAAGTCCGGGCAATGAGCAGTTCTTC
j_gene: TRBJ1-1; abundance: once; d_gene: TRBD1; v_gene: TRBV10-1; CDR3aa: CASLNRGREENTEAFF; CDR3nt: TGCGCCAGTCTCAACAGGGGGCGCGAGGAGAACACTGAAGCTTTCTTT
j_gene: TRBJ1-2; abundance: -; d_gene: -; v_gene: TRBV4-2; CDR3aa: CASSQDGLGAMAWYTF; CDR3nt: TGTGCCAGCAGCCAAGATGGCCTAGGCGCTATGGCGTGGTACACCTTC
j_gene: TRBJ2-3; abundance: -; d_gene: -; v_gene: TRBV12-3/TRBV12-4; CDR3aa: CASSPQTDTQYF; CDR3nt: TGTGCCAGCAGTCCCCAGACAGATACGCAGTATTTT
j_gene: TRBJ1-2; abundance: -; d_gene: -; v_gene: TRBV3-1/TRBV3-2; CDR3aa: CASSHPRGFYGYTF; CDR3nt: TGTGCCAGCAGCCATCCCAGGGGATTCTATGGCTACACCTTC
j_gene: TRBJ1-4; abundance: once; d_gene: -; v_gene: TRBV27; CDR3aa: CASSSWEGKGPTNEKLFF; CDR3nt: TGTGCCAGCAGTTCCTGGGAGGGAAAGGGGCCAACTAATGAAAAACTGTTTTTT
j_gene: TRBJ2-7; abundance: -; d_gene: TRBD2; v_gene: TRBV2; CDR3aa: CAMSEAASGGYEQYF; CDR3nt: TGTGCCATGAGTGAAGCGGCTAGCGGGGGCTACGAGCAGTACTTC
j_gene: TRBJ1-5; abundance: -; d_gene: -; v_gene: TRBV7-9; CDR3aa: CASSFGTPQPQHF; CDR3nt: TGTGCCAGCAGCTTCGGGACACCCCAGCCCCAGCATTTT
j_gene: TRBJ2-1; abundance: -; d_gene: TRBD2; v_gene: TRBV9; CDR3aa: CASSVRSGASYNEQFF; CDR3nt: TGTGCCAGCAGCGTCCGAAGCGGGGCGTCTTACAATGAGCAGTTCTTC
j_gene: TRBJ1-5; abundance: -; d_gene: TRBD1; v_gene: TRBV20-1; CDR3aa: CSASLGGEQPQHF; CDR3nt: TGCAGTGCTAGTTTAGGGGGCGAACAGCCCCAGCATTTT
j_gene: TRBJ2-3; abundance: -; d_gene: -; v_gene: TRBV10-1; CDR3aa: CASSQQRGTDTQYF; CDR3nt: TGCGCCAGCAGTCAGCAGCGGGGCACAGATACGCAGTATTTT
j_gene: TRBJ2-2; abundance: many; d_gene: -; v_gene: TRBV6-4; CDR3aa: CASSGSDTGELFF; CDR3nt: TGTGCCAGCAGCGGGAGCGACACCGGGGAGCTGTTTTTT
j_gene: TRBJ2-2; abundance: once; d_gene: -; v_gene: TRBV2; CDR3aa: CASSDRGSYTGELFF; CDR3nt: TGTGCCAGCAGCGACCGGGGGTCATACACCGGGGAGCTGTTTTTT
j_gene: TRBJ2-3; abundance: -; d_gene: -; v_gene: TRBV27; CDR3aa: CASSWAGTDTQYF; CDR3nt: TGTGCCAGCAGTTGGGCAGGGACAGATACGCAGTATTTT
j_gene: TRBJ2-7; abundance: -; d_gene: -; v_gene: TRBV7-8; CDR3aa: CASSVSGLDSYEQYF; CDR3nt: TGTGCCAGCAGCGTCTCGGGACTTGACTCCTACGAGCAGTACTTC
j_gene: TRBJ2-2; abundance: -; d_gene: -; v_gene: TRBV5-1; CDR3aa: CASSPNPQGRVSTGELFF; CDR3nt: TGCGCCAGCAGCCCTAATCCTCAGGGGAGGGTGTCAACCGGGGAGCTGTTTTTT
j_gene: TRBJ2-3; abundance: once; d_gene: -; v_gene: TRBV27; CDR3aa: CASSSPWLRTDTQYF; CDR3nt: TGTGCCAGCAGTTCCCCCTGGCTCCGCACAGATACGCAGTATTTT
j_gene: TRBJ2-6; abundance: -; d_gene: -; v_gene: TRBV7-8; CDR3aa: CASSPLGAGGVLTF; CDR3nt: TGTGCCAGCAGCCCCCTGGGAGCCGGGGGAGTCCTGACTTTC
j_gene: TRBJ1-1; abundance: -; d_gene: -; v_gene: TRBV11-3; CDR3aa: CASSLEPRSGKFSEAFF; CDR3nt: TGTGCCAGCAGCTTGGAACCCCGGTCAGGGAAGTTCTCTGAAGCTTTCTTT
j_gene: TRBJ2-1; abundance: -; d_gene: -; v_gene: TRBV5-1; CDR3aa: CASSLGDLYNEQFF; CDR3nt: TGCGCCAGCAGCTTGGGGGACTTATACAATGAGCAGTTCTTC
j_gene: TRBJ1-3; abundance: -; d_gene: TRBD1; v_gene: TRBV5-4; CDR3aa: CASSMTGPGNTIYF; CDR3nt: TGTGCCAGCAGCATGACAGGGCCTGGAAACACCATATATTTT